This TCR beta chain derives from a study of cytomegalovirus exposure and HLA in healthy donors (dated by TCRdb to about 2017). Background for the entire study: The 666 repertoires of the first cohort and the roughly 120 validation repertoires were produced on the same platform, according to a later analysis. The study was designed to test whether signatures of past pathogen exposure could be identified by cataloging public T cell receptors. To predict cytomegalovirus infection status, the study brought together high-throughput TCR immunosequencing, statistical association of individual TCRs with disease status, and machine learning. Besides the first cohort of 666 subjects, a separate validation cohort made up of over a hundred different subjects was used.

As regards this clone: Which antigen it targets is not known. It has no much larger one-base neighbor in the sample; base qualities were not kept.

The CDR3 spans 13 residues, from the cysteine through the phenylalanine. Just the 39-base CDR3 DNA is kept, in frame starting at base 1. The trim is 4 bases for V and 11 bases for J, with a gap of 17 bases between the germline ends. CDR1 MNHNS and CDR2 SASEGT are derived from the germline V gene. The library came from the immunoSEQ multiplex PCR assay. Per the original workflow: A statistical classification framework was built to diagnose cytomegalovirus status from the catalog of TCR beta chain sequences. Sourced from immuneACCESS, this table was stored by TCRdb with only in-frame sequences that have V and J called. A share of the clones is absent; for the studies checked, an unresolved V gene accounts for under half, and the remainder has no known explanation. The DNA gave D and trimming, while V, J and clone size come from that table. The sample has 200,000 to 300,000 clones on record, about 90% of them singletons. The ten most abundant clones make up about 12% of the sample.

Broader findings and caveats from the paper: In the study, about 150 TCR beta chains were listed as associated with cytomegalovirus. A later analysis lacked HLA typing for the validation cohort, so it scored co-occurrence in that cohort across all 110 or so repertoires. A few of the identified cytomegalovirus-associated TCR beta chains were confirmed in vitro to be specific for cytomegalovirus antigens. The authors suggested that the approach could potentially be generalized to other disease states and immunological phenotypes. Cytomegalovirus status was reported to be diagnosed by the classifier with high specificity and sensitivity in both the original and validation cohorts. Most TCR sequences were observed very rarely across donors, whereas some public TCRs were present in many individuals. A later analysis found that TCRs clustered in the first cohort also tended to co-occur in the 110 or so validation repertoires, with 90% to 95% of cluster scores above 0.

The donors were included in the validation cohort of 90 to 150 subjects, a group kept apart from the roughly 610-subject first cohort. The sequence derives from a man aged 18 to 29 in good health and CMV-seropositive. The chain joins TRBV6-1 to TRBJ1-1; no D segment can be confidently identified. Sequencing used PBMCs. The nucleotide sequence is TGTGCCAGCAGTGCGGAGTTCTGGTTCGGCGCTTTCTTT. This encodes CASSAEFWFGAFF.